These T cell receptor beta chains were read from a single sample in a study of blood T cells in healthy people across ages. TCRdb processed the 5' RACE reads anew with MiXCR; each CDR3 protein has one entry. The top ten clones hold more than 6% of a sample with 1.2 million to 1.5 million distinct CDR3 sequences, 59% of them seen once. What was sequenced was blood. These receptor sequences come from a man younger than 35 in good health. CDR3s include the opening cysteine and the closing phenylalanine or tryptophan. Each record gives: V gene, D gene, clone size, J gene, CDR3 DNA, CDR3 protein. D genes are given only for firm matches. The size field is filled for only some rows; it gives once, few, many or a size class.

>TRBV12-5|-|-|TRBJ2-1
TGTGCTAGTGGTCCCCCTTCTACCAGCAGCAATGAGCAGTTCTTC
CASGPPSTSSNEQFF
>TRBV20-1|TRBD1|-|TRBJ2-3
TGCAGTGCCCCTAACCCCGACAGGGTAGTCACAGATACGCAGTATTTT
CSAPNPDRVVTDTQYF
>TRBV5-1|-|-|TRBJ2-5
TGCGCCAGCAGCCGGGACGGGAAAGAGACCCAGTACTTC
CASSRDGKETQYF
>TRBV27|-|few|TRBJ1-5
TGTGCCAGCAGTTTTGCGGGATCGAGCAATCAGCCCCAGCATTTT
CASSFAGSSNQPQHF
>TRBV29-1|-|-|TRBJ1-1
TGCAGCGTTGAAGATCCTGTTTCGGGTCTAAGCACTGAAGCTTTCTTT
CSVEDPVSGLSTEAFF
>TRBV25-1|TRBD2|few|TRBJ2-3
TGTGCCAGCAGTGAATTACTAGCGGGAGCGGGTGGTACGCAGTATTTT
CASSELLAGAGGTQYF
>TRBV20-1|TRBD2|few|TRBJ2-7
TGCAGTGTTTCTAGCGGGAATACCTACGAGCAGTACTTC
CSVSSGNTYEQYF
>TRBV10-3|-|-|TRBJ2-7
TGTGCCATCAGTGAGTTTTGGACGTTCGGGCAAGAGGCCCAGTACTTC
CAISEFWTFGQEAQYF
>TRBV4-1|-|-|TRBJ2-7
TGCGCCAGCAGCCAAGAACTACCTGCCTACGAGCAGTACTTC
CASSQELPAYEQYF
>TRBV10-3|TRBD1|many|TRBJ1-2
TGTGCCATCAGTGCGGGGACAGGCAGGAGGCAGGAGTATGGCTACACCTTC
CAISAGTGRRQEYGYTF
>TRBV4-1|-|-|TRBJ2-1
TGCGCCAGCAGCCAGGGCTACAGCGTCAATGAGCAGTTCTTC
CASSQGYSVNEQFF
>TRBV7-2|-|few|TRBJ2-5
TGTGCCAGCAGGCAAGCGGTCCTCGGGGAGACCCAGTACTTC
CASRQAVLGETQYF
>TRBV5-1|TRBD1|-|TRBJ1-1
TGCGCCAGCAGCGCCGGGACAGGGCCGAACACTGAAGCTTTCTTT
CASSAGTGPNTEAFF
>TRBV6-5|-|-|TRBJ2-1
TGTGCCAGCAGCGGGGACACCCCTGAGGAGTTCTTC
CASSGDTPEEFF
>TRBV4-1|-|few|TRBJ2-7
TGCGCCAGCAGCCAATTTGGACTCATCTCTTACGAGCAGTACTTC
CASSQFGLISYEQYF
>TRBV29-1|TRBD1|-|TRBJ1-1
TGCAGCGTTGGCCCCCAACGACAGGGGGCTGAAGCTTTCTTT
CSVGPQRQGAEAFF
>TRBV6-5|-|few|TRBJ1-5
TGTGCCAGTGCGCTGGGGGAGATGGGTCAGCCCCAGCATTTT
CASALGEMGQPQHF
>TRBV12-3/TRBV12-4|-|many|TRBJ1-2
TGTGCCAGCAGCAGTACGGACTATGGCTACACCTTC
CASSSTDYGYTF
>TRBV7-8|TRBD1|-|TRBJ2-2
TGTGCCAGCCGGACAGGGCTCCCCTTGAACACCGGGGAGCTGTTTTTT
CASRTGLPLNTGELFF
>TRBV10-3|TRBD2|few|TRBJ2-1
TGTGCCATCAGTGCCGGGACTAGCGGGGACTACAATGAGCAGTTCTTC
CAISAGTSGDYNEQFF
>TRBV7-2|-|-|TRBJ1-5
TGTGCCAGCGGGACGGATAGCAATCAGCCCCAGCATTTT
CASGTDSNQPQHF
>TRBV6-1|-|-|TRBJ2-1
TGTGCCAGCAGTGAAGGGGGGCAGCAAGGCAATGAGCAGTTCTTT
CASSEGGQQGNEQFF